This T cell receptor beta chain comes out of a study of CD8+ T cells in alopecia areata. Overall study context: Tofacitinib therapy took 6 to 18 months; 6 months off drug came after. Severity scoring for treated patients was based on the percentage of affected scalp area.

As to treatment: oral pan-JAK inhibitor, 5-10 mg twice daily. The germline gives CDR1 ENHRY, CDR2 SYGVKD. V shed 8 bases and J 7 bases; nucleotides not matched to a gene: 7. This CDR3 region has 13 residues. Isolated RNA was reverse transcribed into cDNA used as the sequencing template. Repertoires were generated with immunoSEQ multiplex PCR, while TCRdb's copy carries only in-frame clones and drops some. The sample comprises about 190,000 clones, 64% of which are singletons, and approximately 1.3% rests with the top ten. General study points: Whether baseline CD8+ expansion is linked to response remains uncertain, given a single nonresponder. Significant decreases in scalp clonality and expanded CD8+ clones followed tofacitinib treatment.

This clone was counted a few times. Its matching antigen is unknown. The sequenced sample was CD4+ T cells sorted from blood, obtained around week 47, from a patient treated with tofacitinib. The source is a human donor with alopecia areata. The chain links TRBV10-3 to TRBJ2-2, with 7 bases identical to TRBD2. The DNA for the CDR3 is TGTGCCATCCTCGAGGTAGCGGGCGGGGAGCTGTTTTTT. Translating it yields CAILEVAGGELFF.